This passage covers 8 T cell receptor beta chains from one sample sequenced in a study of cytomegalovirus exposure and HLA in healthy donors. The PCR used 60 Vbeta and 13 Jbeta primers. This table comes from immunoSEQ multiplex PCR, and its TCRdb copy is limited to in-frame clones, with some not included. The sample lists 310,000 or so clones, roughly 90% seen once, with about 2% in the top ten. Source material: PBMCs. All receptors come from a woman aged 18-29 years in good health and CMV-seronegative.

As DNA, the CDR3 is TGTGCCAGCAGCTTAGGGAGGGTGAGGGGCTACACCTTC. This gives the protein CASSLGRVRGYTF. The V call is TRBV7-2, the J call TRBJ1-2; D not resolved. V lost 1 base and J lost 8, with 11 bases in between. Looked up from germline, CDR1 is SGHTA and CDR2 is FQGNSA. The CDR3 spans 13 residues. Using reference TRBV7-2 and TRBJ1-2 for the parts outside the CDR3, the full variable domain is GAGVSQSPSNKVTEKGKDVELRCDPISGHTALYWYRQSLGQGLEFLIYFQGNSAPDKSGLPSDRFSAERTGGSVSTLTIQRTQQEDSAVYLCASSLGRVRGYTFGSGTRLTVV.

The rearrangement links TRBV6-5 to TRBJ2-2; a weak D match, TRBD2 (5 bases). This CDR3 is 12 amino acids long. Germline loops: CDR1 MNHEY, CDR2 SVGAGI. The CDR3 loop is CVTTGDTGELFF. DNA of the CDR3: TGTGTCACCACCGGGGACACCGGGGAGCTGTTTTTT.

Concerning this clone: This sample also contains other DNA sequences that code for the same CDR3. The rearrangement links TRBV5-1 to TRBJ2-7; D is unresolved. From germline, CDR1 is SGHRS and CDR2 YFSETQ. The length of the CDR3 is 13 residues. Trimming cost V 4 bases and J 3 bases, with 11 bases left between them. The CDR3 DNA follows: TGCGCCAGCAGCCATACGACAAACTACGAGCAGTACTTC. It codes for CASSHTTNYEQYF.

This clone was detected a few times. The CDR3 protein is CASSVEGLGARANEKLFF. In DNA, the CDR3 is TGTGCCAGCAGCGTAGAAGGGTTGGGGGCTCGGGCTAATGAAAAACTGTTTTTT. The chain has TRBV9 and TRBJ1-4, with D possibly matching TRBD1 (6 bases). The germline gives CDR1 SGDLS, CDR2 YYNGEE. V was pared by 0 bases and J by 3 bases, with 18 bases between. The CDR3 extends over 18 amino acids.

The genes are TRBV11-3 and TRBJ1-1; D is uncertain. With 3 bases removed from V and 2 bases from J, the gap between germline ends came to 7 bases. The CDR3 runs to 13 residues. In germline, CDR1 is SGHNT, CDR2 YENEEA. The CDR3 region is CASSFQENTEAFF. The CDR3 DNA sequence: TGTGCCAGCAGCTTTCAGGAAAACACTGAAGCTTTCTTT. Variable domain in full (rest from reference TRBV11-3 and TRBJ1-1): EAGVVQSPRYKIIEKKQPVAFWCNPISGHNTLYWYLQNLGQGPELLIRYENEEAVDDSQLPKDRFSAERLKGVDSTLKIQPAELGDSAVYLCASSFQENTEAFFGQGTRLTVV.

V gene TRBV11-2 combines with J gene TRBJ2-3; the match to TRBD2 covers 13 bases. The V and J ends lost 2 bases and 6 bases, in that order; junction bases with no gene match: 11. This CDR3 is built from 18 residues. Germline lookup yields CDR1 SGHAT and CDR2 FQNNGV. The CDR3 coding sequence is TGTGCCAGCAGCTTAACTAGCGGGGGGGCCCGTGGTAGGGATACGCAGTATTTT. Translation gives CASSLTSGGARGRDTQYF. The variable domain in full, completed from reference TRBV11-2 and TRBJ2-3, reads EAGVAQSPRYKIIEKRQSVAFWCNPISGHATLYWYQQILGQGPKLLIQFQNNGVVDDSQLPKDRFSAERLKGVDSTLKIQPAKLEDSAVYLCASSLTSGGARGRDTQYFGPGTRLTVL.

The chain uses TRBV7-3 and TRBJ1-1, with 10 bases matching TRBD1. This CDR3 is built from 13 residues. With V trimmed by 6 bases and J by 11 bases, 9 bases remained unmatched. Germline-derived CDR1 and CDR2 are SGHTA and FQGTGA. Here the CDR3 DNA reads TGTGCCAGCAGACGAACCGGGACAGGGGATGCTTTCTTT. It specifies CASRRTGTGDAFF.

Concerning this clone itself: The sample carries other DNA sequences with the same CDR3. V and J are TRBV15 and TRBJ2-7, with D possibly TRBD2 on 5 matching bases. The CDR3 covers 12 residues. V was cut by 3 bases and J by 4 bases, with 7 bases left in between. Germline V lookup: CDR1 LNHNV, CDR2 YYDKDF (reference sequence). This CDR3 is CATSSRGYEQYF. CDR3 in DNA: TGTGCCACCAGCAGTCGGGGTTACGAGCAGTACTTC.